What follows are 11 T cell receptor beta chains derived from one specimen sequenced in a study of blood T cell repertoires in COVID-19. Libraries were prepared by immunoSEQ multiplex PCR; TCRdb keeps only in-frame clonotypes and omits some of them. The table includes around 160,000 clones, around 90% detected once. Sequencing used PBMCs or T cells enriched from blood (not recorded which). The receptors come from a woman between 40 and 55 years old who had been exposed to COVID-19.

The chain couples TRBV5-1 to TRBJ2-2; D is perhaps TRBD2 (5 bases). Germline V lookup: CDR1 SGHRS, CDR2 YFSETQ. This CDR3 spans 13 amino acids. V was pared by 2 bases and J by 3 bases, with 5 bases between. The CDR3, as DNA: TGCGCCAGCAGCTTCGGGGACACCGGGGAGCTGTTTTTT. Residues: CASSFGDTGELFF. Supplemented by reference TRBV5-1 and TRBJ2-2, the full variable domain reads KAGVTQTPRYLIKTRGQQVTLSCSPISGHRSVSWYQQTPGQGLQFLFEYFSETQRNKGNFPGRFSGRQFSNSRSEMNVSTLELGDSALYLCASSFGDTGELFFGEGSRLTVL.

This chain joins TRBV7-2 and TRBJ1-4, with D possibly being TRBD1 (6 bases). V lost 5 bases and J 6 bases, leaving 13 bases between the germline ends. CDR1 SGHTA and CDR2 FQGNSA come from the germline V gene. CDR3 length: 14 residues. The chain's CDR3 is CASSPGGRYEKLFF. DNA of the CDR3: TGTGCCAGCAGCCCCGGGGGGCGTTATGAAAAACTGTTTTTT.

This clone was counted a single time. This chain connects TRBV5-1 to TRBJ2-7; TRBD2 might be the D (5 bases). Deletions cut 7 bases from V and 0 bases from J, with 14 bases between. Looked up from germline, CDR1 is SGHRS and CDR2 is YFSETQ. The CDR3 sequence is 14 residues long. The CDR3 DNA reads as TGCGCCAGCGCCCCGGCGGGTTCCTCCTACGAGCAGTACTTC. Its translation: CASAPAGSSYEQYF.

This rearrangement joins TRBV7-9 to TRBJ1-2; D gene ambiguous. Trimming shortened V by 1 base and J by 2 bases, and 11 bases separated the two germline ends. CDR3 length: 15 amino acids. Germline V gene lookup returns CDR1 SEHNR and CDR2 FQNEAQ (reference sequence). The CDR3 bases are TGTGCCAGCAGCTTAGTGGAGGGCGGGAACTATGGCTACACCTTC. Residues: CASSLVEGGNYGYTF.

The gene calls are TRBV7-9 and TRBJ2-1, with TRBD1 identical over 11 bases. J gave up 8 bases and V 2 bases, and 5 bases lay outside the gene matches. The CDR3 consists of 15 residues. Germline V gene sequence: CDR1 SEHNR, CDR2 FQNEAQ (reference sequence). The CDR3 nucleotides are TGTGCCAGCAGCTTAAGGACAGGGGGCATCGATGAGCAGTTCTTC. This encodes CASSLRTGGIDEQFF.

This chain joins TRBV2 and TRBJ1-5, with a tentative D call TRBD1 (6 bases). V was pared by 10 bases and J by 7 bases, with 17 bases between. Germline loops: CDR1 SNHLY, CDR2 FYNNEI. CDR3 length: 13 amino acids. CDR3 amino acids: CATCLGARQPQHF. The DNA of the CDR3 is TGTGCCACCTGCTTGGGGGCTCGACAGCCCCAGCATTTT.

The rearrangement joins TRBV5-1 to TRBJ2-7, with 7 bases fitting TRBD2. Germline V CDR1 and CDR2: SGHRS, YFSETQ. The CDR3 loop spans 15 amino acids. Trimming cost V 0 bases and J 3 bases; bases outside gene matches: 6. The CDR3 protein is CASSLETGRNYEQYF. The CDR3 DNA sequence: TGCGCCAGCAGCTTGGAAACCGGGAGGAACTACGAGCAGTACTTC.

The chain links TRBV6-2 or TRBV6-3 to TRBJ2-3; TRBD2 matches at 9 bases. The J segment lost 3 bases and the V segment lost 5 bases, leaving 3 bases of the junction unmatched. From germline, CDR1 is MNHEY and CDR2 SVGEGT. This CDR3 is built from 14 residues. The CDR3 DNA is TGTGCCAGCAGTCCCAGCGGGGGGACAGATACGCAGTATTTT. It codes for CASSPSGGTDTQYF.

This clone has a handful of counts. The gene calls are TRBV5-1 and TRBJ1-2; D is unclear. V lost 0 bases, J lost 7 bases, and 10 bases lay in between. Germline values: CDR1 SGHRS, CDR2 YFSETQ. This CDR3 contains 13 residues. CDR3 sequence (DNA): TGCGCCAGCAGCTTGGCACAGCTTGGTGGCTACACCTTC. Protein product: CASSLAQLGGYTF.

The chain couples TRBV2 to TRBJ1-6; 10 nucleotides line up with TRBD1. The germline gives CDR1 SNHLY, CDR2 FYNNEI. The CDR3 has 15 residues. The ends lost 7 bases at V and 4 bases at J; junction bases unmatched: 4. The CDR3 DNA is TGTGCCAGCATCAGGGACAGGGGATATAATTCACCCCTCCACTTT. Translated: CASIRDRGYNSPLHF.

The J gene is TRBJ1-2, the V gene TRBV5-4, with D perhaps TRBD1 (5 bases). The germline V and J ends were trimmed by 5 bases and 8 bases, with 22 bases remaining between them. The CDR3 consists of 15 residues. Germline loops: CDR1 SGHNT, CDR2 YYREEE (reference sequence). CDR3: CASRPLGGSDAGYTF. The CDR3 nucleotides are TGTGCCAGCAGACCATTGGGGGGTAGTGACGCGGGCTACACCTTC.